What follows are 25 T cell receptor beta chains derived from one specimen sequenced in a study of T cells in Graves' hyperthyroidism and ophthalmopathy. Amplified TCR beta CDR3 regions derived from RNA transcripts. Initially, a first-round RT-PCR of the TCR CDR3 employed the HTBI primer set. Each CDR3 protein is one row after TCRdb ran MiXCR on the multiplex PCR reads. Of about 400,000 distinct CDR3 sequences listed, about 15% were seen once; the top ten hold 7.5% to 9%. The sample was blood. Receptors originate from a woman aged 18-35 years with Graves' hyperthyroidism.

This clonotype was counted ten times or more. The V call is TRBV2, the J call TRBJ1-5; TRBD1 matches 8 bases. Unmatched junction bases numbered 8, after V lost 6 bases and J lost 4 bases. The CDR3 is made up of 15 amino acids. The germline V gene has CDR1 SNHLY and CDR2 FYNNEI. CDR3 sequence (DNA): TGTGCCAGCAGCCGAGGACAGGGCAGGAATCAGCCCCAGCATTTT. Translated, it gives CASSRGQGRNQPQHF.

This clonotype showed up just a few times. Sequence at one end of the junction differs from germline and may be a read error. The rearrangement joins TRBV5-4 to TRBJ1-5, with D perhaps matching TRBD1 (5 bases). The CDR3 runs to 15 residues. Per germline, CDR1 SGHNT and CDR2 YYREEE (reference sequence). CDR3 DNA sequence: TGTACCAGCAGCTTTGGGGGAGGACTCGATCAGCCCCAGCATTTT. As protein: CTSSFGGGLDQPQHF.

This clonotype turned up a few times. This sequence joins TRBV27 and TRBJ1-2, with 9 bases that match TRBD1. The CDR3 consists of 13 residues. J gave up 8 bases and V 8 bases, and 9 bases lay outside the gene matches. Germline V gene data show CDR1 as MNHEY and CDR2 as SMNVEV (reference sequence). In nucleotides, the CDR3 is TGTGCCAGCCGGCCGGGACAGGGAAAGGGCTACACCTTC. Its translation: CASRPGQGKGYTF.

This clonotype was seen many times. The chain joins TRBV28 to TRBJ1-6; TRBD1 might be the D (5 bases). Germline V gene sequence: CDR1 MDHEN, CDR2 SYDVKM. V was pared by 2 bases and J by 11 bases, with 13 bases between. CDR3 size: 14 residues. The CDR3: CASSLEGLDAPLHF. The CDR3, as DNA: TGTGCCAGCAGTTTAGAGGGGCTCGACGCACCCCTCCACTTT.

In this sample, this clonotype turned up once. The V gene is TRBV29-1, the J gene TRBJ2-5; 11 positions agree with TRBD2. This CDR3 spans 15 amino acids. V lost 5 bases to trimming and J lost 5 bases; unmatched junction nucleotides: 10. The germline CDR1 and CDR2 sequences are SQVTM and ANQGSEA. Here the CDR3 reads CSVQWLAGGWETQYF. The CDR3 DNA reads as TGCAGCGTTCAGTGGCTAGCGGGAGGCTGGGAGACCCAGTACTTC. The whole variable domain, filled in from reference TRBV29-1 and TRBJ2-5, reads SAVISQKPSRDICQRGTSLTIQCQVDSQVTMMFWYRQQPGQSLTLIATANQGSEATYESGFVIDKFPISRPNLTFSTLTVSNMSPEDSSIYLCSVQWLAGGWETQYFGPGTRLLVL.

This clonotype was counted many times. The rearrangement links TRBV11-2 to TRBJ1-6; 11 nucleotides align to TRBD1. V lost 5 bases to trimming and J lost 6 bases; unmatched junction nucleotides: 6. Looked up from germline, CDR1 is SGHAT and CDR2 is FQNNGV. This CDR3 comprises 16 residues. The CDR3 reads CASSPPGTGGNSPLHF. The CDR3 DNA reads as TGTGCCAGCAGCCCGCCCGGGACAGGGGGTAATTCACCCCTCCACTTT. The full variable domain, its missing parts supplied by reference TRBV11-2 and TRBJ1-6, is EAGVAQSPRYKIIEKRQSVAFWCNPISGHATLYWYQQILGQGPKLLIQFQNNGVVDDSQLPKDRFSAERLKGVDSTLKIQPAKLEDSAVYLCASSPPGTGGNSPLHFGNGTRLTVT.

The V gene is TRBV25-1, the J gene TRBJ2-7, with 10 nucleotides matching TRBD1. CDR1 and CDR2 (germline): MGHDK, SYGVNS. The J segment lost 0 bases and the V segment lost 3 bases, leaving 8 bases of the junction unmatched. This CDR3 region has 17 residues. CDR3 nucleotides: TGTGCCAGCAGTGACACCGGACAGGGGGGTTTCTCCTACGAGCAGTACTTC. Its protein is CASSDTGQGGFSYEQYF.

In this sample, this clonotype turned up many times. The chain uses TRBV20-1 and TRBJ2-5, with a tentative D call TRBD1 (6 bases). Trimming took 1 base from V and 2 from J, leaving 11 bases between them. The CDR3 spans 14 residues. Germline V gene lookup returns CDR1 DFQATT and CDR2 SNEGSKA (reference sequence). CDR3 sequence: CSARVGTNQETQYF. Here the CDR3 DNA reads TGCAGTGCTAGAGTCGGGACAAATCAAGAGACCCAGTACTTC.

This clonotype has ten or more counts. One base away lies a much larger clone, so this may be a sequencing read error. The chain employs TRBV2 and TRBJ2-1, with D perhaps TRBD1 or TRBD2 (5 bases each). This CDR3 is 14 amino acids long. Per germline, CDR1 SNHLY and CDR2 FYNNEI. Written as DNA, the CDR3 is TGTGCCAGCAGGCCGGGACCACTGTACAATGAGCGGTTCTTC. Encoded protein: CASRPGPLYNERFF.

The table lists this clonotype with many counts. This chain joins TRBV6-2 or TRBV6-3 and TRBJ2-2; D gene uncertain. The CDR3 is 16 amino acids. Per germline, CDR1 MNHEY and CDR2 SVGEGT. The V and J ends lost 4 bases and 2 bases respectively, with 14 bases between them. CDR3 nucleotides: TGTGCCAGCAGTTTCCCCAGGAGACCAAACACCGGGGAGCTGTTTTTT. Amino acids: CASSFPRRPNTGELFF.

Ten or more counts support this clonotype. The CDR3 loop reads CAGSADRTREQYF. In nucleotides, the CDR3 is TGTGCCGGATCGGCAGACAGGACAAGGGAGCAGTACTTC. The rearrangement links TRBV2 to TRBJ2-7; D possibly corresponds to TRBD1 (6 bases). V was pared by 11 bases and J by 7 bases, with 21 bases between. The CDR3 loop spans 13 amino acids. The germline V gene has CDR1 SNHLY and CDR2 FYNNEI. Together with reference TRBV2 and TRBJ2-7, the CDR3 gives the full variable domain: EPEVTQTPSHQVTQMGQEVILRCVPISNHLYFYWYRQILGQKVEFLVSFYNNEISEKSEIFDDQFSVERPDGSNFTLKIRSTKLEDSAMYFCAGSADRTREQYFGPGTRLTVT.

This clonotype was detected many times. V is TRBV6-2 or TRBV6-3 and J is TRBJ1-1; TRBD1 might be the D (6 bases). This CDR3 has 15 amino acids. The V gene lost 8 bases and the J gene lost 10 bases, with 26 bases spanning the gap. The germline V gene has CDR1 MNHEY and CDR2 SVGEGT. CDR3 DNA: TGTGCCAGCGACGTACTCGGAGGGGGGGTCCCCGGAGCTTTCTTT. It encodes CASDVLGGGVPGAFF.

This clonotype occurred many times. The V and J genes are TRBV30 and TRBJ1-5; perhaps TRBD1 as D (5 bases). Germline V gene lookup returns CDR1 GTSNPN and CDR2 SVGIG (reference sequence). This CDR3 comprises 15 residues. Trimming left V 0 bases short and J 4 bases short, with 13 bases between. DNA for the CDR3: TGTGCCTGGAGTGTACCGTGGGACGCTAATCAGCCCCAGCATTTT. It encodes CAWSVPWDANQPQHF.

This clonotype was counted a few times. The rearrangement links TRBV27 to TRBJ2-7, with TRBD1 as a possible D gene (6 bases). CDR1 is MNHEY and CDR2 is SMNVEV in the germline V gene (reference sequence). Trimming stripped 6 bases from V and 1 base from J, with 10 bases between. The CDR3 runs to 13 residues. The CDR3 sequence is CASRLTGSYEQYF. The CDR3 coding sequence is TGTGCCAGCAGACTGACAGGATCCTACGAGCAGTACTTC.

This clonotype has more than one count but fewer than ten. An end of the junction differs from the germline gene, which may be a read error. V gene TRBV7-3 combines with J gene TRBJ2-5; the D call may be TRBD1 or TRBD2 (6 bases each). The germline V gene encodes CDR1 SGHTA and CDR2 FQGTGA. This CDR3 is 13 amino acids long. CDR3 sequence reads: CASSFGGQETQCF. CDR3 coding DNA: TGTGCCAGCAGCTTTGGGGGGCAAGAGACCCAGTGCTTC.

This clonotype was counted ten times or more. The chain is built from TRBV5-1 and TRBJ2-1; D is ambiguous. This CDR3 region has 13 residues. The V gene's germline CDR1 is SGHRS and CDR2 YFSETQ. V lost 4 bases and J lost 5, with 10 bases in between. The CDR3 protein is CASSPDANNEQFF. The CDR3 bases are TGCGCCAGCAGCCCGGACGCAAACAATGAGCAGTTCTTC.

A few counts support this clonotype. This chain's CDR3 is CASSECVCPNEQFF. The CDR3 DNA is TGTGCCAGCAGTGAATGTGTCTGCCCGAATGAGCAGTTCTTC. J is TRBJ2-1 and V is TRBV6-1; D gene unclear. Trimming took off 2 bases at V and 7 bases at J, with 12 bases between the two ends. This CDR3 comprises 14 residues. Germline-derived CDR1 and CDR2 are MNHNS and SASEGT.

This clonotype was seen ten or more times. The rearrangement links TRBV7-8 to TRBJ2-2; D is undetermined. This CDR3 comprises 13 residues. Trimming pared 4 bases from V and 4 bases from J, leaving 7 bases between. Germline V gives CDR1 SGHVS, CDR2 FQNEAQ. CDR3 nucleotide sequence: TGTGCCAGCAGCTACCAGGCCACCGGGGAGCTGTTTTTT. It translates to CASSYQATGELFF.

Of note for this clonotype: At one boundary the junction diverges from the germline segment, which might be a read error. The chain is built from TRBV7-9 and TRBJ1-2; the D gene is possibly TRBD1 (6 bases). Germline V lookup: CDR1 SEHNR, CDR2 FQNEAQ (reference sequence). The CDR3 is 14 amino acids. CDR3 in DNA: TGCGCCAGCAGCCAAGATGGCCAGGGGTACGGCTACACCTTC. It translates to CASSQDGQGYGYTF.

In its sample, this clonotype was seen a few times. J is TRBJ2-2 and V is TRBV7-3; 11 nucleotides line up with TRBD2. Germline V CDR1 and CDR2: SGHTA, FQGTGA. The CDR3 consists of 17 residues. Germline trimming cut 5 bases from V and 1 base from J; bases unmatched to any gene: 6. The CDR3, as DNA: TGTGCCAGCAGCATCCATAGCGGGGGGGGGAACACCGGGGAGCTGTTTTTT. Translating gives CASSIHSGGGNTGELFF.

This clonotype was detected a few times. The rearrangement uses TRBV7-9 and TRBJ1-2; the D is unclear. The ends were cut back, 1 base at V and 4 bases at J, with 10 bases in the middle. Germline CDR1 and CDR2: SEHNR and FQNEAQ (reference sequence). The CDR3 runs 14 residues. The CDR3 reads CASSLGSAVYGYTF. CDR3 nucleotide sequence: TGTGCCAGCAGCTTAGGGTCAGCTGTCTATGGCTACACCTTC.

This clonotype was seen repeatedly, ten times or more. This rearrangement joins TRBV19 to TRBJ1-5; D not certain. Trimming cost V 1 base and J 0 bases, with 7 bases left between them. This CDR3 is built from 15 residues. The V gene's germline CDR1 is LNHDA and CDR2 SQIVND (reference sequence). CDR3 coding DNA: TGTGCCAGTAGTATAGTATCCGGTAGCAATCAGCCCCAGCATTTT. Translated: CASSIVSGSNQPQHF.

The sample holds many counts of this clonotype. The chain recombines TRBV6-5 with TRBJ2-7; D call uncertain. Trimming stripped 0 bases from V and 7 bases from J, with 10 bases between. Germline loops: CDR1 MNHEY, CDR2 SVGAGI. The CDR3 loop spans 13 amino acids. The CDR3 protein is CASSYSKTLEQYF. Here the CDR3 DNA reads TGTGCCAGCAGTTACTCGAAGACGCTGGAGCAGTACTTC.

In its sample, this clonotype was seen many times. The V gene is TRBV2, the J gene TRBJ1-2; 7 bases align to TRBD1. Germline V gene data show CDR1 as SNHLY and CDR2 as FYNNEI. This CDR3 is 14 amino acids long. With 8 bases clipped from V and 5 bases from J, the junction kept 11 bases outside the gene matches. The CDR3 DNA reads TGTGCCAGCGGTCCGGAGCAGGGGGGTTATGGCTACACCTTC. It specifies CASGPEQGGYGYTF.

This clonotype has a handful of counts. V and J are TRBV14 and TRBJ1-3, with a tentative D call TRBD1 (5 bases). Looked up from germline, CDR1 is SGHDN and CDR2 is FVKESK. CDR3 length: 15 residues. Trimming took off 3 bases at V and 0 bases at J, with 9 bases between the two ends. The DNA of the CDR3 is TGTGCCAGCAGCCAGACAGTCCTCTCTGGAAACACCATATATTTT. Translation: CASSQTVLSGNTIYF. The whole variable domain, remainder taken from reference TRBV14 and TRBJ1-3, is EAGVTQFPSHSVIEKGQTVTLRCDPISGHDNLYWYRRVMGKEIKFLLHFVKESKQDESGMPNNRFLAERTGGTYSTLKVQPAELEDSGVYFCASSQTVLSGNTIYFGEGSWLTVV.